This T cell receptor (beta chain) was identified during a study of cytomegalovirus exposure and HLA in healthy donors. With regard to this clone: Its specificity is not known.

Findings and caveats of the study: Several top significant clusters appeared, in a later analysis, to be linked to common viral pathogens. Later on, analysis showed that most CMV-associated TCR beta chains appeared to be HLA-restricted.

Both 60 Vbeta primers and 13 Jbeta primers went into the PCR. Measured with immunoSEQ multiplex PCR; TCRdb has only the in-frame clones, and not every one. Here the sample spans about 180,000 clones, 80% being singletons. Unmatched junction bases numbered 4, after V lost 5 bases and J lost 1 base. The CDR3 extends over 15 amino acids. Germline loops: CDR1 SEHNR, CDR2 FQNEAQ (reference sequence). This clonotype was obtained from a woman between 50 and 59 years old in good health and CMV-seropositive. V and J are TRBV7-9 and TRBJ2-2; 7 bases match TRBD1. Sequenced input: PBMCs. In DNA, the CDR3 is TGTGCCAGCAGCAATAGACAGGGGAACACCGGGGAGCTGTTTTTT. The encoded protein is CASSNRQGNTGELFF.